These 10 T cell receptor beta chains originate from one sample sequenced in a study of T cell responses to AZD1222 COVID-19 vaccine. The assay was immunoSEQ multiplex PCR, and TCRdb's table has in-frame clones only and misses some. This table has about 110,000 clones, about 82% appearing once. This sample comprised peripheral blood, obtained on day 0 of AZD1222 vaccination. The receptors derive from an adult in good health.

V usage is TRBV15 and J usage is TRBJ2-5, with D unresolved. V gave up 6 bases and J gave up 1 base, with 9 bases separating them. CDR1 and CDR2 from the germline V gene are LNHNV and YYDKDF (reference sequence). The CDR3 runs 13 residues. CDR3 sequence: CATRQPIQETQYF. Written as DNA, the CDR3 is TGTGCCACCAGACAACCCATCCAAGAGACCCAGTACTTC.

The J gene is TRBJ2-5, the V gene TRBV27; 9 bases match TRBD2. The junction had 6 bases not matched to a gene; V was cut back by 6 bases and J by 4 bases. CDR3 size: 14 residues. Per germline, CDR1 MNHEY and CDR2 SMNVEV (reference sequence). This chain's CDR3 is CASRAAGGPETQYF. The CDR3 DNA reads TGTGCCAGCAGAGCGGCGGGGGGGCCAGAGACCCAGTACTTC.

The CDR3 protein is CASSTGHDNHNQPQHF. CDR3 nucleotide sequence: TGCGCCAGCAGCACGGGACACGATAATCACAATCAGCCCCAGCATTTT. The chain employs TRBV5-1 and TRBJ1-5, with a tentative D call TRBD1 (6 bases). CDR1 is SGHRS, CDR2 YFSETQ, per germline. The CDR3 is made up of 16 amino acids. V was pared by 4 bases and J by 3 bases, with 17 bases between.

The chain recombines TRBV5-1 with TRBJ1-6; D may be TRBD1 (5 bases). The CDR3 is 14 residues long. The germline gives CDR1 SGHRS, CDR2 YFSETQ. V gave up 3 bases and J gave up 10 bases, with 14 bases separating them. The CDR3 is CASSSGGDWSPLHF. CDR3 coding DNA: TGCGCCAGCAGCTCAGGAGGGGATTGGTCACCCCTCCACTTT.

This rearrangement joins TRBV3-1 (or the pseudogene TRBV3-2) to TRBJ1-6, with 10 bases aligning to TRBD1. Trimming removed 3 bases from V and 13 bases from J; junction bases left unmatched: 9. Germline CDR1 is LGHDT and CDR2 is YNNKEL (reference sequence). This CDR3 is 15 amino acids long. The CDR3 DNA sequence: TGTGCCAGCAGCCACGACCGGGACAGGGGAAATCCCCTCCACTTT. Translated, it gives CASSHDRDRGNPLHF.

V usage is TRBV28 and J usage is TRBJ2-3; maybe TRBD1 (6 bases). The V end was cut by 6 bases, the J end by 2 bases, with 21 bases between. The germline V gene has CDR1 MDHEN and CDR2 SYDVKM. This CDR3 has 17 amino acids. The CDR3 region has the DNA TGTGCCAGCAGGCCTCTCGGACAGCAGGGGCCCACAGATACGCAGTATTTT. The encoded protein is CASRPLGQQGPTDTQYF.

The chain links TRBV10-2 to TRBJ2-2, with 12 bases lining up with TRBD1. This CDR3 region has 20 residues. Trimming cost V 0 bases and J 4 bases; bases outside gene matches: 12. Looked up from germline, CDR1 is WSHSY and CDR2 is SAAADI. CDR3 DNA: TGCGCCAGCAGTGAGTCGATGAGAGGGACAGGGGGCGCGGGCACCGGGGAGCTGTTTTTT. This gives the protein CASSESMRGTGGAGTGELFF.

This chain connects TRBV28 to TRBJ2-7; weak D call: TRBD2 (6 bases). Germline values: CDR1 MDHEN, CDR2 SYDVKM. Between the trimmed V and J ends, which lost 2 bases and 3 bases, there was a span of 14 bases. The CDR3 length is 15 residues. This CDR3 is CASSLLFRGNYEQYF. The CDR3 region has the DNA TGTGCCAGCAGTTTACTTTTCCGGGGGAACTACGAGCAGTACTTC.

The V gene is TRBV7-2, the J gene TRBJ1-1; D possibly corresponds to TRBD1 (5 bases). The germline gives CDR1 SGHTA, CDR2 FQGNSA. The CDR3 runs to 12 residues. Trimming took 5 bases from V and 7 from J, leaving 11 bases between them. CDR3 nucleotides: TGTGCCAGCAGCCCAGGACACTATGAAGCTTTCTTT. This sequence encodes CASSPGHYEAFF. The whole variable domain, filled in from reference TRBV7-2 and TRBJ1-1, reads GAGVSQSPSNKVTEKGKDVELRCDPISGHTALYWYRQSLGQGLEFLIYFQGNSAPDKSGLPSDRFSAERTGGSVSTLTIQRTQQEDSAVYLCASSPGHYEAFFGQGTRLTVV.

The CDR3 loop is CASSPRGSGGNTIYF. CDR3 nucleotides: TGTGCCAGCAGCCCGAGGGGGTCTGGGGGAAACACCATATATTTT. V is TRBV7-9 and J is TRBJ1-3, with a possible D match to TRBD1 (6 bases). CDR1 is SEHNR and CDR2 is FQNEAQ in the germline V gene (reference sequence). The V gene lost 5 bases and the J gene lost 4 bases, with 15 bases spanning the gap. This CDR3 contains 15 residues.